This is a list of T cell receptor beta chains from one sample in a study of blood T cell repertoires in COVID-19. TCRdb's table, derived via immunoSEQ multiplex PCR, lists solely in-frame clones and lacks some. The sample includes 100,000 to 150,000 clones, about 88% of them seen just once. The sample taken for sequencing was peripheral blood. These receptors were collected from a woman older than 75 with acute or convalescent COVID-19. CDR3s include the opening cysteine and the closing phenylalanine or tryptophan. The order of the fields is V gene, J gene, D gene, clone size, CDR3 DNA, CDR3 protein. The D gene is left open where the match is weak. Where a row states a size, it is once, few, many or the class of an expanded clone; other rows omit it.

>TRBV5-1|TRBJ2-2|-|-
TGCGCCAGCAGCCCTGACCGGGGATCGGGGGAGCTGTTTTTT
CASSPDRGSGELFF
>TRBV19|TRBJ2-1|TRBD2|-
TGTGCCAGTAGTGAGGGACTAGCGGGGTTCTTC
CASSEGLAGFF
>TRBV10-3|TRBJ1-2|TRBD1|-
TGTGCCATCAGGGACGGGACAGGGGGCTTTGGCTACACCTTC
CAIRDGTGGFGYTF
>TRBV5-1|TRBJ1-3|-|-
TGCGCCAGCAGCGGGGGACAAGGAAACACCATATATTTT
CASSGGQGNTIYF
>TRBV2|TRBJ1-2|TRBD1|few
TGTGCCAGCAGTGGCAGGGGGCGGGTTGGCTACACCTTC
CASSGRGRVGYTF
>TRBV27|TRBJ2-3|TRBD2|-
TGTGCCAGCAGTTCGATGACTAGCGGGGGAATCACAGATACGCAGTATTTT
CASSSMTSGGITDTQYF
>TRBV5-1|TRBJ2-1|-|-
TGCGCCAGCAGCTTGGGGGGGCCCTCCAATGAGCAGTTCTTC
CASSLGGPSNEQFF
>TRBV5-1|TRBJ2-7|-|-
TGCGCCAGCAGCTTGGTTCAGGCGGGTGGCTCCTACGAGCAGTACTTC
CASSLVQAGGSYEQYF
>TRBV6-1|TRBJ2-1|-|-
TGTGCCAGCAGTGAAGCGTCGGTCAATGAGCAGTTCTTC
CASSEASVNEQFF
>TRBV9|TRBJ1-4|TRBD1|once
TGTGCCAGCAGCGTCACAGGGGCGGAAGAAAAACTGTTTTTT
CASSVTGAEEKLFF
>TRBV4-3|TRBJ1-1|TRBD1|-
TGCGCCAGCAGCCAAGGATGGACAGGGGGTTTTAGGGCTTTCTTT
CASSQGWTGGFRAFF
>TRBV3-1/TRBV3-2|TRBJ1-3|TRBD1|-
TGTGCCAGCAGCCAAGGGACAGGTAGCTCTGGAAACACCATATATTTT
CASSQGTGSSGNTIYF
>TRBV5-1|TRBJ1-1|-|-
TGCGCCAGCAAGGTGACAGACCAGAACACTGAAGCTTTCTTT
CASKVTDQNTEAFF
>TRBV4-1|TRBJ1-6|-|-
TGCGCCAGCAGCCTAGAAGGCACAGTTAATTCACCCCTCCACTTT
CASSLEGTVNSPLHF
>TRBV4-1|TRBJ2-5|TRBD1|-
TGCGCCAGCAGCCAAGGAGTGAGGGACAGGGCGGAGACCCAGTACTTC
CASSQGVRDRAETQYF
>TRBV2|TRBJ1-6|-|-
TGTGCCAGCAAGTTTACCGGGTATAATTCACCCCTCCACTTT
CASKFTGYNSPLHF
>TRBV25-1|TRBJ1-2|-|-
TGTGCCAGCGTCGGCCGAACAGGGTCCGGCGGCTACACCTTC
CASVGRTGSGGYTF
>TRBV5-4|TRBJ2-2|-|-
TGTGCCAGCACGGGGACACCAACCGGGGAGCTGTTTTTT
CASTGTPTGELFF
>TRBV6-1|TRBJ2-7|-|-
TGTGCCAGCAGTGACGGCTACGAGCAGTACTTC
CASSDGYEQYF
>TRBV3-1/TRBV3-2|TRBJ2-7|-|-
TGTGCCAGCAGCCAAGGCTATACGAGCTCCTACGAGCAGTACTTC
CASSQGYTSSYEQYF
>TRBV5-5|TRBJ2-2|-|-
TGTGCCAGCAGCTTGGGACAGACCACCGGGGAGCTGTTTTTT
CASSLGQTTGELFF
>TRBV5-5|TRBJ2-5|TRBD1|-
TGTGCCAGCAGCTTTTTAGGGACAGAGCAAGAGACCCAGTACTTC
CASSFLGTEQETQYF
>TRBV5-1|TRBJ1-1|-|-
TGCGCCAGCAGACTCCTGGGGGGGTCGGATGTTTTCTTT
CASRLLGGSDVFF
>TRBV29-1|TRBJ2-1|-|-
TGCAGCGCTAGGAGGGCCGCATACAATGAGCAGTTCTTC
CSARRAAYNEQFF
>TRBV5-4|TRBJ1-2|TRBD1|few
TGTGCCAGCAGCTACGTACAGGGGGCCGGAGAATATGGCTACACCTTC
CASSYVQGAGEYGYTF
>TRBV10-3|TRBJ2-5|-|-
TGTGCCATCAGCCGGGGTAATGGTAACCAAGAGACCCAGTACTTC
CAISRGNGNQETQYF
>TRBV7-2|TRBJ2-3|TRBD2|-
TGTGCCAGCAGCTTAGAGAATTTCGGGGGGGTCACAGATACGCAGTATTTT
CASSLENFGGVTDTQYF
>TRBV6-5|TRBJ2-7|TRBD2|-
TGTGCCAGCAGTTACTCCCGGACTAGCGGGGCCTACGAGCAGTACTTC
CASSYSRTSGAYEQYF
>TRBV2|TRBJ1-2|TRBD1|-
TGTGCCAGCAGTGGACAGGGAAACTATGGCTACACCTTC
CASSGQGNYGYTF
>TRBV6-4|TRBJ2-7|-|-
TGTGCCAGCAGTGAAATAGCTTATCCCTACGAGCAGTACTTC
CASSEIAYPYEQYF
>TRBV7-2|TRBJ1-6|-|-
TGTGCCAGCAGCCTTGGGCCCGAGGGCTCCTATAATTCACCCCTCCACTTT
CASSLGPEGSYNSPLHF
>TRBV6-2/TRBV6-3|TRBJ2-7|-|-
TGTGCCAGCAGTTACCTCACGATGGCTCAGTACTTC
CASSYLTMAQYF
>TRBV18|TRBJ2-1|TRBD1|-
TGTGCCAGCTCCCCTGGGACAGCTTACAATGAGCAGTTCTTC
CASSPGTAYNEQFF
>TRBV29-1|TRBJ2-1|TRBD2|-
TGCAGCGTTAGTACTAGCGGGATTGTGTACAATGAGCAGTTCTTC
CSVSTSGIVYNEQFF
>TRBV18|TRBJ1-3|-|-
TGTGCCAGCTCACCACCCGGTCAATCTGGAAACACCATATATTTT
CASSPPGQSGNTIYF
>TRBV5-1|TRBJ2-5|TRBD2|-
TGCGCCAGCAGATTGGCCAGCGGGGCGCAGGGAACCCAGTACTTC
CASRLASGAQGTQYF
>TRBV27|TRBJ2-7|TRBD2|-
TGTGCCAGCAGTTTCACTAGCGGTACCTACGAGCAGTACTTC
CASSFTSGTYEQYF
>TRBV5-1|TRBJ1-1|-|-
TGCGCCAGCAGCTTCGACATCATGAACACTGAAGCTTTCTTT
CASSFDIMNTEAFF
>TRBV5-1|TRBJ2-3|-|-
TGCGCCAGCGGCCGGGGGACGGGGCTCCTCGCGAATACGCAGTATTTT
CASGRGTGLLANTQYF
>TRBV4-2|TRBJ1-2|-|-
TGTGCCAGCAGCCAAGAAACCGGGGTTACTAACTATGGCTACACCTTC
CASSQETGVTNYGYTF
>TRBV6-5|TRBJ1-4|TRBD1|-
TGTGCCAGCAGCCAGGACAGGGCAGAAAAACTGTTTTTT
CASSQDRAEKLFF
>TRBV18|TRBJ1-1|TRBD1|-
TGTGCCAGCTCGGCAGGGGGAATCGCTGAAGCTTTCTTT
CASSAGGIAEAFF
>TRBV27|TRBJ2-2|-|once
TGTGCCAGCGGCCAGACGGGGAACACCGGGGAGCTGTTTTTT
CASGQTGNTGELFF
>TRBV6-6|TRBJ2-7|TRBD1|once
TGTGCCAGCAATATACATGGGACAGGGGCCGCGGAGCAGTACTTC
CASNIHGTGAAEQYF
>TRBV5-4|TRBJ2-2|-|-
TGTGCCAGCACCCCGGGGGACACCGGGGAGCTGTTTTTT
CASTPGDTGELFF
>TRBV20-1|TRBJ2-1|-|-
TGCAGTGCTAGTCTGGGGGCCGCCTACAATGAGCAGTTCTTC
CSASLGAAYNEQFF
>TRBV5-1|TRBJ1-2|-|once
TGCGCCAGCAGGGCCCGCGGTGGATCGGACTATGGCTACACCTTC
CASRARGGSDYGYTF
>TRBV4-1|TRBJ2-7|-|-
TGCGCCAGCAGCCAAGGGGGACTCGGGTTCTACGAGCAGTACTTC
CASSQGGLGFYEQYF